The clone carrying this TCR beta chain was seen at least ten times. This sample stems from a study of patients and donors after allogeneic stem cell transplantation. MiXCR, run by TCRdb on the RT-PCR reads, gives a single entry per CDR3 protein. The data hold approximately 8,000 distinct CDR3 sequences, with around 10% observed a single time. CDR1 and CDR2 (germline): SGHRS, YFSETQ. Trimming pared 1 base from V and 1 base from J, leaving 14 bases between. The CDR3 contains 16 residues. The rearrangement joins TRBV5-1 to TRBJ1-1, with a tentative D call TRBD1 (6 bases). The TCR originated in a human donor who was either an allogeneic HSCT recipient or a stem cell or donor lymphocyte infusion donor (not recorded which). It is not recorded whose cells these are; they may come from a transplant donor. The sample taken for sequencing was blood, either unsorted or a sorted T cell fraction (not recorded which). In DNA form, the CDR3 reads TGCGCCAGCAGCTTGACGGCACAGGGACCGAACACTGAAGCTTTCTTT. Its translation: CASSLTAQGPNTEAFF.